This T cell receptor beta chain was identified during a study of blood T cell repertoires in COVID-19. Across the whole study: The United States, Italy and Spain provided the acute and convalescent COVID-19 samples. In each case, the material was cDNA or gDNA derived from T cells, B-cell-depleted T cells, or PBMCs.

As originally analysed: For nucleated cells, counts were estimated from reference gene primer amplification. The repertoire was sequenced with immunoSEQ multiplex PCR; TCRdb's copy has only in-frame clones and lacks some. That table supplies the V and J calls and clone size; D and trimming were determined from the DNA. In the table there are 250,000 to 350,000 clones, roughly 86% of which are singletons. Germline V gene lookup returns CDR1 SQVTM and CDR2 ANQGSEA. V lost 2 bases and J lost 6; bases outside the gene matches: 12. This CDR3 is built from 16 residues. The sequenced sample was peripheral blood. This sequence was found in a woman aged 50 to 60 with acute or convalescent COVID-19. This rearrangement joins TRBV29-1 to TRBJ2-7, with 11 bases matching TRBD2. The CDR3 DNA reads as TGCAGCGTTGAATTAGCGGGAGGGCCCCCGGCCTCCGAGCAGTACTTC. This codes for CSVELAGGPPASEQYF.